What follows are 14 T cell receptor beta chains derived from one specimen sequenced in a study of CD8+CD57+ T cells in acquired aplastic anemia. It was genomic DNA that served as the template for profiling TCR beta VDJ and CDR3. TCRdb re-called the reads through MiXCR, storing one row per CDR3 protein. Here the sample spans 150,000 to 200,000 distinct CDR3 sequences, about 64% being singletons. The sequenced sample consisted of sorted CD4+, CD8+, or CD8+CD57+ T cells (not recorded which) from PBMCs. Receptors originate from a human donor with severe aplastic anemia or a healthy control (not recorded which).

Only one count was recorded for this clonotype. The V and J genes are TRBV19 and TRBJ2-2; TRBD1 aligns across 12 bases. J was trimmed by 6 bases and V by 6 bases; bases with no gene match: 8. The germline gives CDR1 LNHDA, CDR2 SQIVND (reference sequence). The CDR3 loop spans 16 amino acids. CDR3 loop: CASRDGTGGIAGELFF. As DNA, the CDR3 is TGTGCCAGTAGAGATGGGACAGGGGGCATCGCCGGGGAGCTGTTTTTT.

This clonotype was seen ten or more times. The CDR3 nucleotides are TGTGCCAGCAGCCCTCAACAGGGTAGAGTTTTCGAGCAGTACTTC. Translation: CASSPQQGRVFEQYF. This chain connects TRBV13 to TRBJ2-7; perhaps TRBD1 as D (6 bases). V dropped 5 bases and J dropped 6 bases, with 20 bases sitting between them. The germline gives CDR1 PRHDT, CDR2 FYEKMQ (reference sequence). The CDR3 runs to 15 residues.

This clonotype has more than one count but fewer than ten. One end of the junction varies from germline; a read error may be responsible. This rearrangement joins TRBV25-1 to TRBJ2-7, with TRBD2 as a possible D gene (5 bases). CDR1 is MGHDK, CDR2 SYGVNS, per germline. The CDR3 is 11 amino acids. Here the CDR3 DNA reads TGTGCCAGCAACCTAGACTACGGGCAGTGCTTC. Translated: CASNLDYGQCF.

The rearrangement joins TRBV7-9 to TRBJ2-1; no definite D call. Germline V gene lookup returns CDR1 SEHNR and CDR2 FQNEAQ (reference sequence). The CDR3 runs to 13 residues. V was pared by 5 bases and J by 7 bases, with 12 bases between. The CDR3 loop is CASSPPVMNEQFF. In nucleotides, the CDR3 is TGTGCCAGCAGCCCTCCTGTGATGAATGAGCAGTTCTTC.

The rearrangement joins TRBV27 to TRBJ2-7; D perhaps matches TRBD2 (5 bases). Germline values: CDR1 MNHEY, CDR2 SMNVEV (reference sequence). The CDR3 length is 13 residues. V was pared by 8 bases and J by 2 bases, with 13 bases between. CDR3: CASGERAAYEQYF. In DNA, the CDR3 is TGTGCCAGCGGCGAGAGGGCGGCCTACGAGCAGTACTTC.

DNA of the CDR3: TGCGCCAGCAGCCCCACCGGGACAGCAAACAATGAGCAGTTCTTC. Amino acids: CASSPTGTANNEQFF. The genes are TRBV4-3 and TRBJ2-1; 7 bases map to TRBD1. The CDR3 totals 15 residues. Germline V gene data show CDR1 as LGHNA and CDR2 as YSLEER. Trimming removed 4 bases from V and 5 bases from J; junction bases left unmatched: 8.

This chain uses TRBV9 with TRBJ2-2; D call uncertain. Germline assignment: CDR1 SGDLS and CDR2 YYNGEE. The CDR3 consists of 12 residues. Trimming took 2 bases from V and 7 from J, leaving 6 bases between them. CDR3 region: CASSVACGELFF. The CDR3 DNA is TGTGCCAGCAGCGTGGCCTGCGGGGAGCTGTTTTTT.

The CDR3 region has the DNA TGTGCCAGCAGTTTCAGGGGGGATGGTGAAAAACTGTTTTTT. It yields the protein CASSFRGDGEKLFF. This chain connects TRBV2 to TRBJ1-4, with 7 bases matching TRBD1. Germline values: CDR1 SNHLY, CDR2 FYNNEI. Trimming took 5 bases from V and 7 from J; bases not matched to a gene: 7. CDR3 size: 14 residues.

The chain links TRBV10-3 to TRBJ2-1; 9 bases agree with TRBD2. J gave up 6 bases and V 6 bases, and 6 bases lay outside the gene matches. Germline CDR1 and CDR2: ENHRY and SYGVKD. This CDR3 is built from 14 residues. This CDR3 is CAIREGLASNEQFF. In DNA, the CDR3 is TGTGCCATCAGGGAGGGACTAGCATCCAATGAGCAGTTCTTC.

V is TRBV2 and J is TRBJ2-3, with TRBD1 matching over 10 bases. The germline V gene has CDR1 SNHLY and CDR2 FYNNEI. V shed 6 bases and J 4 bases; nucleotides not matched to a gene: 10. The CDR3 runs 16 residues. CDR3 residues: CASSGTGTGASDTQYF. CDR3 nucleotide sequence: TGTGCCAGCAGCGGCACCGGGACAGGGGCTTCAGATACGCAGTATTTT. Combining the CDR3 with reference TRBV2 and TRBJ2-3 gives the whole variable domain EPEVTQTPSHQVTQMGQEVILRCVPISNHLYFYWYRQILGQKVEFLVSFYNNEISEKSEIFDDQFSVERPDGSNFTLKIRSTKLEDSAMYFCASSGTGTGASDTQYFGPGTRLTVL.

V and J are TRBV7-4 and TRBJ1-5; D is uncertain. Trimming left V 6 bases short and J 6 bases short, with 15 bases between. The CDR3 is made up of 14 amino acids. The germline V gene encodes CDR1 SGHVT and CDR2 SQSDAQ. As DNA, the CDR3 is TGTGCCAGCAGTAAAGACGGACCGGGTCAGCCCCAGCATTTT. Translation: CASSKDGPGQPQHF.

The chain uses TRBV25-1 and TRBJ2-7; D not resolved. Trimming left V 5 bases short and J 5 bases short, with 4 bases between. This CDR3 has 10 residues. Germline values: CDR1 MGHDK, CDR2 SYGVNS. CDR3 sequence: CASSLNEQYF. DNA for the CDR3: TGTGCCAGCAGTTTGAACGAGCAGTACTTC.

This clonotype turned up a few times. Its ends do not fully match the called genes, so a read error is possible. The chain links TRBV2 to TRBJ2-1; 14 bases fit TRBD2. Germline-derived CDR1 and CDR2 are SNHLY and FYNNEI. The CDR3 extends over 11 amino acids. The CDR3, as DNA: TGTGCCAGCAGTGTAGGGACTAGCGGGGGATTC. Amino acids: CASSVGTSGGF.

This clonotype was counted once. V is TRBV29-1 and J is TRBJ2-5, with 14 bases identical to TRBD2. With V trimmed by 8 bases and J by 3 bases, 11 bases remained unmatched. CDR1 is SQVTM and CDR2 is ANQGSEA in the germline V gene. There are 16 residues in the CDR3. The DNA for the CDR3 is TGCAGCTTCTGCCTCGAGGGACTAGCGGGGGAAGAGACCCAGTACTTC. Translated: CSFCLEGLAGEETQYF.